This T cell receptor beta chain was observed in a study of CD8+ T cells in alopecia areata. Investigators isolated RNA and reverse transcribed it into cDNA to act as the sequencing template. Sequencing used immunoSEQ multiplex PCR; TCRdb keeps in-frame clones, though not all of them. This sample has fewer than 200,000 clones, with around 50% found just once. Here the sequenced sample was CD4+ T cells sorted from blood, taken at week 0. This clonotype originated in a human donor with alopecia areata.

CDR3 sequence reads: CASSILSGTDTGELFF. CDR3 coding DNA: TGCGCCAGCAGCATACTCTCCGGGACCGACACCGGGGAGCTGTTTTTT. This chain uses TRBV5-1 with TRBJ2-2; D is possibly TRBD1 or TRBD2 (5 bases each). Trimming pared 4 bases from V and 3 bases from J, leaving 16 bases between. CDR1 is SGHRS, CDR2 YFSETQ, per germline. The CDR3 length is 16 residues.